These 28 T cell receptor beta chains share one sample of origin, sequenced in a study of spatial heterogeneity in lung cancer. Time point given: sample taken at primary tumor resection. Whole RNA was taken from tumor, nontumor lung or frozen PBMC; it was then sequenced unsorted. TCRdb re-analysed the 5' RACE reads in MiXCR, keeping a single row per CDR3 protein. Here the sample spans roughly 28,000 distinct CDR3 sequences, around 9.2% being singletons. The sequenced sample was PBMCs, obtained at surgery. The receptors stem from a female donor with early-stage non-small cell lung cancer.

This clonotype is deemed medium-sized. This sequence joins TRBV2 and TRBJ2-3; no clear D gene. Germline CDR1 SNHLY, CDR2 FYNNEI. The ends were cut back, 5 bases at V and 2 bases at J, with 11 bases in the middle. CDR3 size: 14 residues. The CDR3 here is CASSMDLNTDTQYF. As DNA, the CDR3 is TGTGCCAGCAGTATGGATTTGAACACAGATACGCAGTATTTT.

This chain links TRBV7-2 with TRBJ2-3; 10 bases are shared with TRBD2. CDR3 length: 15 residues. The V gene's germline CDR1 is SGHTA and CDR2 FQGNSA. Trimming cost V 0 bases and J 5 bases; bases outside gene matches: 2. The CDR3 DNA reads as TGTGCCAGCAGCTTAGCGCTAGCGGGAGTAGATACGCAGTATTTT. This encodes CASSLALAGVDTQYF.

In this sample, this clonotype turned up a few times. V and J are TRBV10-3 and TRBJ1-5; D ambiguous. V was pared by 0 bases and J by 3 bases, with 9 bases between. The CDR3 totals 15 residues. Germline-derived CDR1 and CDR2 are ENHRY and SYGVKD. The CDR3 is CAISESGQHNQPQHF. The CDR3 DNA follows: TGTGCCATCAGTGAGTCGGGTCAGCACAATCAGCCCCAGCATTTT.

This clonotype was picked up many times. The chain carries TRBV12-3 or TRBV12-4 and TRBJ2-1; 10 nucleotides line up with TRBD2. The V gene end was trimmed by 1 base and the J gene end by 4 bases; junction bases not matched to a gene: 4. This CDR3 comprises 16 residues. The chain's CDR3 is CASSLGLAGGYNEQFF. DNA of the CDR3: TGTGCCAGCAGTTTAGGACTAGCGGGTGGTTACAATGAGCAGTTCTTC.

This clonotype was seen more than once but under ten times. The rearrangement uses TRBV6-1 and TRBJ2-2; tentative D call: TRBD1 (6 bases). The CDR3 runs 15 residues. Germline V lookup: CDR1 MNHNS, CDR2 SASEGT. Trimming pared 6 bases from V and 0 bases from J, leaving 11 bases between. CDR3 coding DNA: TGTGCCAGCAGCCATGGACAGTCGAACACCGGGGAGCTGTTTTTT. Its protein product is CASSHGQSNTGELFF.

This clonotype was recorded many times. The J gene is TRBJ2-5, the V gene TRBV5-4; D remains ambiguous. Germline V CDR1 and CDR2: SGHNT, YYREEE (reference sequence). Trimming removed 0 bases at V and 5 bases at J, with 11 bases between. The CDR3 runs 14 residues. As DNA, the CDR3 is TGTGCCAGCAGCTTGGGGAGACCGGTCGAGACCCAGTACTTC. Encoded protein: CASSLGRPVETQYF.

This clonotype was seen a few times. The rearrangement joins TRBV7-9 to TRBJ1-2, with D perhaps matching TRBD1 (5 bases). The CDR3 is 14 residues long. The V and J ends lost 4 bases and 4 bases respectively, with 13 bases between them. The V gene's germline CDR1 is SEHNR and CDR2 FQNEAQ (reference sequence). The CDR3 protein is CASSYQGIRYGYTF. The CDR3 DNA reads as TGTGCCAGCAGCTACCAGGGTATCCGCTATGGCTACACCTTC.

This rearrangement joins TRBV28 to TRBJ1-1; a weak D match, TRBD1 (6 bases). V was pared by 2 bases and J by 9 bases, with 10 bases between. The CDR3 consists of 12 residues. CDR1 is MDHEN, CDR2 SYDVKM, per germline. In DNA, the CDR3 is TGTGCCAGCAGTTTACTACAGGGAAAAGCTTTCTTT. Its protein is CASSLLQGKAFF.

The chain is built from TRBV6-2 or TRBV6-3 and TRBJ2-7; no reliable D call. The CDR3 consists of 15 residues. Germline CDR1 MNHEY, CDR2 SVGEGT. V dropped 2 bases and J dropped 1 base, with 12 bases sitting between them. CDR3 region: CASSYGGLLSYEQYF. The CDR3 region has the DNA TGTGCCAGCAGTTACGGTGGCTTGCTATCCTACGAGCAGTACTTC.

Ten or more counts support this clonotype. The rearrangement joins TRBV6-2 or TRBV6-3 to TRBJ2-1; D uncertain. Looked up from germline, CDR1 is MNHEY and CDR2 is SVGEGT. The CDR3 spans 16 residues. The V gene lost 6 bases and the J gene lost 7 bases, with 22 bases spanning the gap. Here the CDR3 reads CASSPQSRAPPNEQFF. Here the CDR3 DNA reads TGTGCCAGCAGCCCTCAGAGTCGGGCGCCACCTAATGAGCAGTTCTTC.

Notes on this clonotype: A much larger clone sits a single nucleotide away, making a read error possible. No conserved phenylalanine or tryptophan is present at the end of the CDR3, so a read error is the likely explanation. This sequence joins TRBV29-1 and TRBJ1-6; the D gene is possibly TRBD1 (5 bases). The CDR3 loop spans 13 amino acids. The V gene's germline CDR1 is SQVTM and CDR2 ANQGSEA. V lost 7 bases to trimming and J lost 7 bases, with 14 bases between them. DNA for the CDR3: TGCAGCGCCGCAGCGGACACCAATTCACCCCTCCACTAT. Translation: CSAAADTNSPLHY.

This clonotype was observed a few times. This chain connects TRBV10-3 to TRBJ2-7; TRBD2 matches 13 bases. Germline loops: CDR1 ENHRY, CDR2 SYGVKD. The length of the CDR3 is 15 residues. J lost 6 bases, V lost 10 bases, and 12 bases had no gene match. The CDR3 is CATVGTSGRASEQYF. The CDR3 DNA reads TGTGCCACGGTGGGAACTAGCGGGAGGGCCAGCGAGCAGTACTTC.

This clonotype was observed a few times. CDR3 protein: CASGTRPRSADTQYF. The DNA of the CDR3 is TGCGCCAGCGGGACAAGGCCCCGCAGTGCAGATACGCAGTATTTT. The chain uses TRBV5-1 and TRBJ2-3, with D possibly being TRBD1 (6 bases). The V end lost 7 bases, the J end lost 4 bases, and 19 bases lay between the germline ends. This CDR3 spans 15 amino acids. Per the germline V gene, CDR1 is SGHRS and CDR2 is YFSETQ.

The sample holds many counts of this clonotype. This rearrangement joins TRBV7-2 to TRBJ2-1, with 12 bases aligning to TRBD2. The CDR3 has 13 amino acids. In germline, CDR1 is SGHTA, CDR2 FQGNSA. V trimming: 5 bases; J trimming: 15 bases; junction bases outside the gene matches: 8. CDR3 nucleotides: TGTGCCAGCAGCCCTTGGACTAGCGGGAAGGGGTTCTTC. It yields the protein CASSPWTSGKGFF.

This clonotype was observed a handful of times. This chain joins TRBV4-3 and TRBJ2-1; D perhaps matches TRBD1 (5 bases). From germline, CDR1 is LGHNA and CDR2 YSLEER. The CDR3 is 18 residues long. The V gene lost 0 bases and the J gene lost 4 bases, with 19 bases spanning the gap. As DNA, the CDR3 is TGCGCCAGCAGCCAAGAAAGGGCTCAGGGTCTAGTTTACAATGAGCAGTTCTTC. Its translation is CASSQERAQGLVYNEQFF.

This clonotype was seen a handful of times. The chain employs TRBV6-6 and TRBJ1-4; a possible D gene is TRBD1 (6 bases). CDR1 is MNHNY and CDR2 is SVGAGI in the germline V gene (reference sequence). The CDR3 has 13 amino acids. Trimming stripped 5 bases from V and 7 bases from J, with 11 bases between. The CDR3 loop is CASSEQGGEKLFF. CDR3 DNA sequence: TGTGCCAGCAGTGAACAGGGAGGTGAAAAACTGTTTTTT.

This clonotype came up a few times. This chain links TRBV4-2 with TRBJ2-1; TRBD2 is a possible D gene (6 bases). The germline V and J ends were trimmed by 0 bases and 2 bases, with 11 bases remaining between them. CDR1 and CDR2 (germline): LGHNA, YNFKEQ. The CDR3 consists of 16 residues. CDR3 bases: TGTGCCAGCAGCCAAGATGGAGGGAGGCCCTACAATGAGCAGTTCTTC. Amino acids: CASSQDGGRPYNEQFF.

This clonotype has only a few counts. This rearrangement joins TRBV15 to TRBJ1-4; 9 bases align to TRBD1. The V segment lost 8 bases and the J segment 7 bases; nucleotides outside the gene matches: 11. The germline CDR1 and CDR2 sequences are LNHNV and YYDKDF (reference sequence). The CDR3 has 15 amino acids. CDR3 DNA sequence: TGTGCCACCCAGGGGACAGGGAAGATCTTTGAAAAACTGTTTTTT. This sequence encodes CATQGTGKIFEKLFF.

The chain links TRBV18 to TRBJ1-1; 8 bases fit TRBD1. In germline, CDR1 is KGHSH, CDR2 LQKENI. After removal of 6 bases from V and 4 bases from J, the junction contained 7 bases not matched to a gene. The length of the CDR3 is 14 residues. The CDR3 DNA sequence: TGTGCCAGCTCCCCTGACAGGGGTGTCACTGAAGCTTTCTTT. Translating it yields CASSPDRGVTEAFF.

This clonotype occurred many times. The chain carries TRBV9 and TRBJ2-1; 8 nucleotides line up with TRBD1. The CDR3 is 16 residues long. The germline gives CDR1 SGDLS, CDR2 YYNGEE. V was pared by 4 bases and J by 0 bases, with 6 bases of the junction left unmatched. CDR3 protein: CASSSRQGSSYNEQFF. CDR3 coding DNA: TGTGCCAGCAGCTCCCGACAGGGGAGCTCCTACAATGAGCAGTTCTTC.

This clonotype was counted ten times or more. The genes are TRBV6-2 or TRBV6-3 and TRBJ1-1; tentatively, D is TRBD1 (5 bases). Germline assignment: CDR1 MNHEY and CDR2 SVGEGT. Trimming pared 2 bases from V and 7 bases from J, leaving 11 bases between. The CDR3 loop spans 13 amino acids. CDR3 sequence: CASSYLVQDEAFF. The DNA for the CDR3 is TGTGCCAGCAGTTACCTTGTACAGGATGAAGCTTTCTTT.

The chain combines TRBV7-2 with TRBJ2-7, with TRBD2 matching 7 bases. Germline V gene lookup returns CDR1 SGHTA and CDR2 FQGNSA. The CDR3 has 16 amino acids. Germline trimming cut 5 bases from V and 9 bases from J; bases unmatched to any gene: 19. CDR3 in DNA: TGTGCCAGCAGCGACCAGGGAACGGTCCTGGGGGAGGGGCAGTACTTC. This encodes CASSDQGTVLGEGQYF.

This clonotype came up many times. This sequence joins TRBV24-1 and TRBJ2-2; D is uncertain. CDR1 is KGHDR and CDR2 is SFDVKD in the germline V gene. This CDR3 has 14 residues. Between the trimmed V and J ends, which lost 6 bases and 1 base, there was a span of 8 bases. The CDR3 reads CATSRPENTGELFF. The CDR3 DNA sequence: TGTGCCACCAGTCGACCCGAGAACACCGGGGAGCTGTTTTTT.

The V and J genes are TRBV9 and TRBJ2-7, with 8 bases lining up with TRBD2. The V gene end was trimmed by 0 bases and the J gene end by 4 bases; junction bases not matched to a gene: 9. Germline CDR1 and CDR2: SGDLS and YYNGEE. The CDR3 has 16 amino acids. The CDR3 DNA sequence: TGTGCCAGCAGCGTAGGGTCCACGGGAGGGACATACGAGCAGTACTTC. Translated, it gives CASSVGSTGGTYEQYF.

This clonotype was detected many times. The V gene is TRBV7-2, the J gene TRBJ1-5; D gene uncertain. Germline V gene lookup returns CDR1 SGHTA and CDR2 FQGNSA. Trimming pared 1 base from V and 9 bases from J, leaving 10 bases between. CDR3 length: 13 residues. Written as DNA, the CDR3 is TGTGCCAGCAGCTTAGACCCGTATCGGCCCCAGCATTTT. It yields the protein CASSLDPYRPQHF.

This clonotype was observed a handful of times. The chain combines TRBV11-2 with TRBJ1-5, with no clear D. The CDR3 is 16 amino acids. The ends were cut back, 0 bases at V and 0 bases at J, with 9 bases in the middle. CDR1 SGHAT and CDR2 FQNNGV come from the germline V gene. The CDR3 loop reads CASSLDSLNSNQPQHF. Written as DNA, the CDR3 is TGTGCCAGCAGCTTAGACAGCCTAAATAGCAATCAGCCCCAGCATTTT.

This CDR3 reads CSVNREGETQYF. The CDR3 region has the DNA TGCAGCGTAAACAGGGAAGGAGAGACCCAGTACTTC. J is TRBJ2-5 and V is TRBV29-1; D might be TRBD1 (6 bases). Germline V gives CDR1 SQVTM, CDR2 ANQGSEA. The CDR3 has 12 residues. Trimming stripped 6 bases from V and 4 bases from J, with 12 bases between. Complete variable domain (other parts from reference TRBV29-1 and TRBJ2-5): SAVISQKPSRDICQRGTSLTIQCQVDSQVTMMFWYRQQPGQSLTLIATANQGSEATYESGFVIDKFPISRPNLTFSTLTVSNMSPEDSSIYLCSVNREGETQYFGPGTRLLVL.

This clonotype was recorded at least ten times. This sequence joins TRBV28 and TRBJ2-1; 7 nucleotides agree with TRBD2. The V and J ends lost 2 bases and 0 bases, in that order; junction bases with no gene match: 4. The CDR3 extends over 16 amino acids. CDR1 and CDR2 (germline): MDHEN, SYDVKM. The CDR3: CASSLASGSSYNEQFF. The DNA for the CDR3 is TGTGCCAGCAGTTTAGCTAGCGGAAGCTCCTACAATGAGCAGTTCTTC.